Included here is one T cell receptor (beta chain) sequence, with context. Its antigen is not identified. Treatment defined: roughly 10-day PBMC culture with coronavirus spike peptide pools or control peptides (ViraFEST assay). Expanded clonotypes were found by TCR sequencing after peptide-pool stimulation (ViraFEST). The data were obtained in a study of vaccination and CD4 T cells after COVID-19. Overall study context: Overlapping peptides of the spike proteins of SARS-CoV-2, HCoV-NL63, HCoV-OC43 and HCoV-229E were used for cell stimulation. In the control cultures, a CEFX pool, an HIV-1 Nef pool, or no peptide was supplied.

The Oncomine TCR Beta short-read assay was applied to DNA of cultured CD4+ T cells. TCRdb ran MiXCR on the PCR reads and lists one entry per CDR3 protein. Found here are about 20,000 distinct CDR3 sequences, approximately 48% of them singletons; the top ten hold approximately 5%. This CDR3 has 16 amino acids. Germline-derived CDR1 and CDR2 are SEHNR and FQNEAQ (reference sequence). Trimming cost V 4 bases and J 0 bases, with 13 bases left between them. Source material: CD4+ T cells from blood, cultured in vitro. This receptor was obtained from a human donor who had recovered from COVID-19. This chain uses TRBV7-9 with TRBJ2-1, with D tentatively TRBD1 or TRBD2 (5 bases each). CDR3 amino acids: CASSYGTAGSYNEQFF. CDR3 nucleotides: TGTGCCAGCAGCTATGGGACCGCGGGCTCCTACAATGAGCAGTTCTTC.